Each of the 22 T cell receptor beta chains below was sequenced from the same sample in a study of control samples from healthy donors and cancer patients. Profiling relied on immunoSEQ multiplex PCR, and the TCRdb table lists in-frame clones only, not all of them. Among fewer than 120,000 clones listed, approximately 88% were seen once. The sequenced sample consisted of PBMCs. These receptors originate from a woman aged 60-75 years with lung cancer.

The chain links TRBV5-1 to TRBJ1-1; a possible D gene is TRBD1 (6 bases). The CDR3 covers 13 residues. Trimming left V 2 bases short and J 4 bases short, with 9 bases between. Germline-derived CDR1 and CDR2 are SGHRS and YFSETQ. CDR3 sequence (DNA): TGCGCCAGCAGCTTTACAGGGAGCACTGAAGCTTTCTTT. Its translation: CASSFTGSTEAFF.

The genes are TRBV11-2 and TRBJ1-3; no firm D call. This CDR3 has 17 amino acids. Trimming stripped 0 bases from V and 7 bases from J, with 19 bases between. Germline V gene sequence: CDR1 SGHAT, CDR2 FQNNGV. The DNA for the CDR3 is TGTGCCAGCAGCTTAGATCTCGCAAGGGTCGGAGGGAACACCATATATTTT. Translated, it gives CASSLDLARVGGNTIYF.

V is TRBV19 and J is TRBJ2-7; 7 bases fit TRBD1. The CDR3 has 14 amino acids. The germline CDR1 and CDR2 sequences are LNHDA and SQIVND (reference sequence). The V and J ends lost 8 bases and 0 bases, in that order; junction bases with no gene match: 7. The CDR3 DNA sequence: TGTGCCAGTCGCCGGGACAGTGCCTCCTACGAGCAGTACTTC. Its translation: CASRRDSASYEQYF.

This clone was detected only once. The chain employs TRBV27 and TRBJ1-5, with TRBD1 as a possible D gene (6 bases). V lost 6 bases and J lost 1, with 19 bases in between. Germline CDR1 reads MNHEY; CDR2 reads SMNVEV (reference sequence). There are 17 residues in the CDR3. CDR3 nucleotide sequence: TGTGCCAGCAGCCCAACGGGAGGGGGGCAGAGCAATCAGCCCCAGCATTTT. This encodes CASSPTGGGQSNQPQHF.

The chain recombines TRBV5-6 with TRBJ1-1; D remains unclear. The CDR3 is made up of 16 amino acids. Looked up from germline, CDR1 is SGHDT and CDR2 is YYEEEE. Deletions cut 10 bases from V and 1 base from J, with 23 bases between. CDR3 loop: CAVLPGTIVWNTEAFF. The CDR3 nucleotides read TGTGCCGTTCTCCCAGGAACCATCGTCTGGAACACTGAAGCTTTCTTT.

This chain links TRBV11-2 with TRBJ2-7, with 7 bases matching TRBD1. The V gene end was trimmed by 1 base and the J gene end by 3 bases; junction bases not matched to a gene: 3. The CDR3 runs 14 residues. In germline, CDR1 is SGHAT, CDR2 FQNNGV. Written as DNA, the CDR3 is TGTGCCAGCAGCTTAGGAGGGGGCAACTACGAGCAGTACTTC. This sequence encodes CASSLGGGNYEQYF.

The chain joins TRBV12-3 or TRBV12-4 to TRBJ2-3; D is unresolved. The CDR3 runs 13 residues. The ends were cut back, 6 bases at V and 4 bases at J, with 11 bases in the middle. CDR3 sequence reads: CASSPGPADTQYF. CDR3 sequence (DNA): TGTGCCAGCAGCCCCGGGCCGGCAGATACGCAGTATTTT.

The chain carries TRBV15 and TRBJ1-3; no definite D call. CDR3 length: 14 residues. Germline V gene lookup returns CDR1 LNHNV and CDR2 YYDKDF (reference sequence). Trimming removed 0 bases from V and 2 bases from J, with 5 bases in between. The CDR3 DNA is TGTGCCACCAGCAGAGATCGGGCTGGAAACACCATATATTTT. Encoded protein: CATSRDRAGNTIYF.

The chain links TRBV11-3 to TRBJ1-6; TRBD1 matches 8 bases. Germline CDR1 is SGHNT and CDR2 is YENEEA. The CDR3 totals 18 residues. Losses at the gene ends were 0 bases for V and 1 base for J; bases not matched to a gene: 5. This CDR3 is CASSLDGQGASYNSPLHF. The CDR3 DNA reads as TGTGCCAGCAGCTTAGACGGGCAGGGGGCTTCCTATAATTCACCCCTCCACTTT.

V is TRBV5-4 and J is TRBJ1-2; tentative D call: TRBD1 (5 bases). The CDR3 has 17 residues. Trimming cost V 7 bases and J 4 bases, with 26 bases left between them. Per the germline V gene, CDR1 is SGHNT and CDR2 is YYREEE (reference sequence). The CDR3 sequence: CASGGGTRSRASYGYTF. The DNA for the CDR3 is TGTGCCAGCGGGGGAGGAACAAGGTCAAGGGCCTCCTATGGCTACACCTTC. The whole variable domain, filled in from reference TRBV5-4 and TRBJ1-2, reads ETGVTQSPTHLIKTRGQQVTLRCSSQSGHNTVSWYQQALGQGPQFIFQYYREEENGRGNFPPRFSGLQFPNYSSELNVNALELDDSALYLCASGGGTRSRASYGYTFGSGTRLTVV.

The genes are TRBV9 and TRBJ1-2, with 8 bases identical to TRBD1. The CDR3 covers 13 residues. Germline lookup yields CDR1 SGDLS and CDR2 YYNGEE. With 4 bases clipped from V and 6 bases from J, the junction kept 5 bases outside the gene matches. The CDR3 DNA follows: TGTGCCAGCAGCATAGGACAGGGCCATGGCTACACCTTC. It translates to CASSIGQGHGYTF.

The chain links TRBV30 to TRBJ1-6, with TRBD1 as a possible D gene (6 bases). Per germline, CDR1 GTSNPN and CDR2 SVGIG (reference sequence). The CDR3 is 17 amino acids. The ends were cut back, 0 bases at V and 10 bases at J, with 22 bases in the middle. The CDR3 DNA reads TGTGCCTGGAGTGTCGATAGGGGGGCCCACCTTAGGTCACCCCTCCACTTT. It is translated as CAWSVDRGAHLRSPLHF. The whole variable domain, remainder taken from reference TRBV30 and TRBJ1-6, is SQTIHQWPATLVQPVGSPLSLECTVEGTSNPNLYWYRQAAGRGLQLLFYSVGIGQISSEVPQNLSASRPQDRQFILSSKKLLLSDSGFYLCAWSVDRGAHLRSPLHFGNGTRLTVT.

The chain combines TRBV6-1 with TRBJ2-7, with D unresolved. Germline assignment: CDR1 MNHNS and CDR2 SASEGT. Deletions cut 1 base from V and 0 bases from J, with 4 bases between. CDR3 size: 13 residues. CDR3 coding DNA: TGTGCCAGCAGTGAAGGGAACTCCTACGAGCAGTACTTC. Protein product: CASSEGNSYEQYF.

The chain joins TRBV5-5 to TRBJ2-7; D unclear. Trimming removed 0 bases from V and 0 bases from J, with 7 bases in between. The CDR3 has 14 amino acids. The germline CDR1 and CDR2 sequences are SGHKS and YYEKEE (reference sequence). CDR3 nucleotides: TGTGCCAGCAGCTTGGGGCCTAGCTCCTACGAGCAGTACTTC. Protein sequence: CASSLGPSSYEQYF.

CDR3 in amino acids: CASSLEVNSPLHF. In nucleotides, the CDR3 is TGTGCCAGCAGCTTGGAGGTCAATTCACCCCTCCACTTT. This chain links TRBV5-4 with TRBJ1-6; D uncertain. The CDR3 is 13 residues long. In germline, CDR1 is SGHNT, CDR2 YYREEE (reference sequence). V lost 0 bases and J 7 bases, leaving 5 bases between the germline ends.

This clone has more than one count but fewer than ten. CDR3 in amino acids: CASSHPGTPYEQYF. In DNA, the CDR3 is TGTGCCAGCTCTCACCCCGGGACTCCCTACGAGCAGTACTTC. The chain links TRBV18 to TRBJ2-7, with a weak D call TRBD2 (6 bases). V was clipped by 6 bases and J by 2 bases, with 14 bases between them. Germline assignment: CDR1 KGHSH and CDR2 LQKENI. The CDR3 has 14 residues.

This clone was seen just once. The chain carries TRBV5-1 and TRBJ2-5, with 9 positions matching TRBD2. V lost 1 base, J lost 4 bases, and 2 bases stayed unmatched. Per germline, CDR1 SGHRS and CDR2 YFSETQ. The CDR3 runs to 14 residues. Written as DNA, the CDR3 is TGCGCCAGCAGCTTGCTAGCGGGACTAGAGACCCAGTACTTC. The encoded protein is CASSLLAGLETQYF.

The chain employs TRBV6-5 and TRBJ1-2; no firm D call. V shed 5 bases and J shed 4 bases, with 11 bases lying between them. Germline lookup yields CDR1 MNHEY and CDR2 SVGAGI. CDR3 length: 13 amino acids. The CDR3 loop is CASSPLRGYGYTF. DNA for the CDR3: TGTGCCAGCAGTCCTCTCCGGGGCTATGGCTACACCTTC.

V usage is TRBV19 and J usage is TRBJ2-3; 11 bases align to TRBD1. Germline CDR1 LNHDA, CDR2 SQIVND (reference sequence). The length of the CDR3 is 17 residues. Germline trimming cut 3 bases from V and 3 bases from J; bases unmatched to any gene: 8. In nucleotides, the CDR3 is TGTGCCAGTAGTATGAGTGGACAGGGGGCGGGAACAGATACGCAGTATTTT. The encoded protein is CASSMSGQGAGTDTQYF. Together with reference TRBV19 and TRBJ2-3, the CDR3 gives the full variable domain: DGGITQSPKYLFRKEGQNVTLSCEQNLNHDAMYWYRQDPGQGLRLIYYSQIVNDFQKGDIAEGYSVSREKKESFPLTVTSAQKNPTAFYLCASSMSGQGAGTDTQYFGPGTRLTVL.

The V call is TRBV6-6, the J call TRBJ1-1; tentative D call: TRBD1 (5 bases). The CDR3 consists of 12 residues. Trimming took 6 bases from V and 7 from J, leaving 12 bases between them. The germline CDR1 and CDR2 sequences are MNHNY and SVGAGI (reference sequence). The CDR3: CASSPGGGEAFF. The DNA of the CDR3 is TGTGCCAGCAGCCCAGGTGGGGGTGAAGCTTTCTTT.

The chain uses TRBV24-1 and TRBJ2-5; TRBD1 or TRBD2 may be the D gene (6 bases each). The CDR3 sequence is 16 residues long. CDR1 and CDR2 (germline): KGHDR, SFDVKD. Between the trimmed V and J ends, which lost 8 bases and 4 bases, there was a span of 22 bases. The CDR3 DNA follows: TGTGCCACCACCACGAGGGACACCTCGGAGGGAGAGACCCAGTACTTC. Translation gives CATTTRDTSEGETQYF.

The chain uses TRBV3-1 (or the pseudogene TRBV3-2) and TRBJ2-5, with D possibly being TRBD2 (5 bases). The length of the CDR3 is 12 residues. With 4 bases removed from V and 9 bases from J, the gap between germline ends came to 12 bases. Germline V gene sequence: CDR1 LGHDT, CDR2 YNNKEL (reference sequence). CDR3 DNA sequence: TGTGCCAGCAGCCTCATCTCCGGGGCCCAGTACTTC. Encoded protein: CASSLISGAQYF.